This entry features one T cell receptor beta chain sequence. Its specificity is not known. These data belong to a study of identical twins. V was clipped by 5 bases and J by 6 bases; unmatched bases: 12. This CDR3 is built from 15 residues. A universal primer site was added by template switching, and unique molecular identifiers were carried by the cDNA. TCRdb itself ran the 5' RACE reads through MiXCR, one entry per CDR3 protein. The sample lists 1,800,000 or so distinct CDR3 sequences, more than 30% occurring once. Donors uniformly comprised healthy Caucasians. Study outcomes and limitations: Beta out-of-frame sequences showed weaker excess sharing between twins. Because invariant MAIT and iNKT cells could be present, zero-insertion analyses could be partly confounded.

This clonotype was sampled from a newborn girl in good health. The V gene is TRBV12-3 or TRBV12-4, the J gene TRBJ1-2, with 7 bases that match TRBD1. Sequencing was done on a sample of cord blood. CDR3 sequence: CASSEKNRDRNGYTF. The DNA of the CDR3 is TGTGCCAGCAGTGAGAAAAACCGGGACAGAAATGGCTACACCTTC.